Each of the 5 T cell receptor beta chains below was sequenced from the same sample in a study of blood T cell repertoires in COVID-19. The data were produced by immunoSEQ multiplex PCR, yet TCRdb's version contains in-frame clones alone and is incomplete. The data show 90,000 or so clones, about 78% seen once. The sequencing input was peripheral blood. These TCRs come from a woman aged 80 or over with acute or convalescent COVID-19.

The CDR3, as DNA: TGTGCCAGCAGCTTGGTATGGGGTGAGGGTGAAAAACTGTTTTTT. It codes for CASSLVWGEGEKLFF. This chain joins TRBV5-5 and TRBJ1-4; the D is unclear. The germline V and J ends were trimmed by 0 bases and 7 bases, with 13 bases remaining between them. The CDR3 has 15 amino acids. The germline V gene has CDR1 SGHKS and CDR2 YYEKEE (reference sequence). Variable domain in full (rest from reference TRBV5-5 and TRBJ1-4): DAGVTQSPTHLIKTRGQQVTLRCSPISGHKSVSWYQQVLGQGPQFIFQYYEKEERGRGNFPDRFSARQFPNYSSELNVNALLLGDSALYLCASSLVWGEGEKLFFGSGTQLSVL.

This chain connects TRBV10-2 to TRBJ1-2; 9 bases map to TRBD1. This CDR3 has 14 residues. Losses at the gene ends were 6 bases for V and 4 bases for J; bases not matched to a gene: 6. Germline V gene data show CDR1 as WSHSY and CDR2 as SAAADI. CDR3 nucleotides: TGCGCCAGCAGACAGGGGGCCCCCCTCTATGGCTACACCTTC. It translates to CASRQGAPLYGYTF.

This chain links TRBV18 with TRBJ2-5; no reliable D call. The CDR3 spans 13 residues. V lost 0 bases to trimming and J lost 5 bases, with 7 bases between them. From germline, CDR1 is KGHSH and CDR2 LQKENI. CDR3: CASSPPSRETQYF. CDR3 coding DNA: TGTGCCAGCTCACCACCCTCCAGGGAGACCCAGTACTTC.

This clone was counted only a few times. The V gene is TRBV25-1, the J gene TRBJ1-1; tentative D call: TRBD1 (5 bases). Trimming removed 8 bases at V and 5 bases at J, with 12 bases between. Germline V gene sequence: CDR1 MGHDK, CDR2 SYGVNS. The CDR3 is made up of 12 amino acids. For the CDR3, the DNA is TGTGCCAGCGGGGGGGTGCGAACTGAAGCTTTCTTT. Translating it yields CASGGVRTEAFF.

CDR3 sequence: CASSFRLTEQFF. The CDR3 DNA follows: TGTGCCAGCAGCTTCCGACTCACGGAGCAGTTCTTC. J is TRBJ2-1 and V is TRBV9; no firm D call. CDR1 and CDR2 (germline): SGDLS, YYNGEE. V lost 4 bases, J lost 10 bases, and 12 bases lay in between. The CDR3 is made up of 12 amino acids.